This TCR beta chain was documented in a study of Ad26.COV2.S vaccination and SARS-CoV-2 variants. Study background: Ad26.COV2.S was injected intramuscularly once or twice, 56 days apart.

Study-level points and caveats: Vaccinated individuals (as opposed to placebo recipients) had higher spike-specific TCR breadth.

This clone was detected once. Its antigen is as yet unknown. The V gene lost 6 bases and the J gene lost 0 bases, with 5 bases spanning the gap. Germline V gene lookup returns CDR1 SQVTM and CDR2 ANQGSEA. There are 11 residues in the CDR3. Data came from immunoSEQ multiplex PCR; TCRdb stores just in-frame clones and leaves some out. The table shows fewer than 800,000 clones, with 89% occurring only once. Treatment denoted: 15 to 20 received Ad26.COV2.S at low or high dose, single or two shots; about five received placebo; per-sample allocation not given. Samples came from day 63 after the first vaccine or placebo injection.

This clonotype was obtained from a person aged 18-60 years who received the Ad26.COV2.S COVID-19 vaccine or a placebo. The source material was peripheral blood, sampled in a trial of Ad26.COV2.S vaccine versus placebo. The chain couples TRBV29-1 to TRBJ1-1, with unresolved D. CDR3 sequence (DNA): TGCAGCGTACGAATGAACACTGAAGCTTTCTTT. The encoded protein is CSVRMNTEAFF.